This entry describes one T cell receptor (beta chain). The method was immunoSEQ multiplex PCR; TCRdb's version includes in-frame clones alone and lacks a portion of them. The table has hundreds of thousands of clones, under 90% seen once. The data are from a study of blood T cell repertoires in COVID-19. In the study overall: PBMCs, B-cell-depleted T cells, or T cells provided the cDNA or gDNA that made up the material.

Sequencing used peripheral blood. The TCR originated in a man younger than 45 with active or convalescent COVID-19.

The CDR3 region is CASSPGTSYSNQPQHF. The CDR3 nucleotides read TGTGCCAGTAGTCCTGGGACAAGTTATAGCAATCAGCCCCAGCATTTT. The chain recombines TRBV19 with TRBJ1-5; maybe TRBD1 (6 bases). V was pared by 5 bases and J by 0 bases, with 14 bases between. Looked up from germline, CDR1 is LNHDA and CDR2 is SQIVND (reference sequence). The CDR3 runs 16 residues.